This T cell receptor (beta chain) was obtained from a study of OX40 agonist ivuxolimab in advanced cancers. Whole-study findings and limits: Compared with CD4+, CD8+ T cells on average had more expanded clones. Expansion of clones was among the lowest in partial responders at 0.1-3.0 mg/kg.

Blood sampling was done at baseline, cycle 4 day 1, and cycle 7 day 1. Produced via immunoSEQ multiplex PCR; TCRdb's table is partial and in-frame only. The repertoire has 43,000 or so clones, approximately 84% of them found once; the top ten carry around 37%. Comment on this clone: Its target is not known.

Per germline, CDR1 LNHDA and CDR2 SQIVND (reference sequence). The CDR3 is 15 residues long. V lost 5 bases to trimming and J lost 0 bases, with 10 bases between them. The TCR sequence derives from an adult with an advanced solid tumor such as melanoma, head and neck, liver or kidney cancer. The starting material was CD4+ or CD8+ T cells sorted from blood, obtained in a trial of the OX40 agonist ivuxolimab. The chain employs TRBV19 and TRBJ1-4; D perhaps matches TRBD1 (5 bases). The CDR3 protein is CASSSTQATNEKLFF. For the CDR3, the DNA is TGTGCCAGTAGTTCCACACAGGCAACTAATGAAAAACTGTTTTTT.